These 18 T cell receptor beta chains were all obtained from the same sample, sequenced in a study of T cell responses to AZD1222 COVID-19 vaccine. TCRdb keeps only in-frame clones here, not all; method: immunoSEQ multiplex PCR. In the table there are fewer than 150,000 clones, 92% of which are singletons. The specimen was peripheral blood, collected on day 0 of AZD1222 vaccination. The source is an adult in good health.

As to this clone: Mismatch with germline at one junction end may stem from a read error. The gene calls are TRBV4-1 and TRBJ1-2, with D perhaps matching TRBD1 (5 bases). This CDR3 contains 14 residues. CDR1 is MGHRA, CDR2 YSYEKL, per germline. This CDR3 is CASSQVTQVQGHVF. CDR3 sequence (DNA): TGCGCCAGCAGCCAAGTCACCCAGGTTCAGGGCCACGTCTTC.

This rearrangement joins TRBV7-9 to TRBJ2-1; TRBD2 aligns across 13 bases. This CDR3 contains 19 residues. Germline V gene sequence: CDR1 SEHNR, CDR2 FQNEAQ (reference sequence). V shed 5 bases, J shed 2 bases, and the junction held 12 bases outside the gene matches. This CDR3 is CASSTLLAGGRRTYNEQFF. The DNA of the CDR3 is TGTGCCAGCAGCACCCTACTAGCGGGAGGGCGGCGGACCTACAATGAGCAGTTCTTC.

This chain joins TRBV4-1 and TRBJ1-1; tentatively, D is TRBD1 (6 bases). Germline loops: CDR1 MGHRA, CDR2 YSYEKL. V lost 5 bases and J 1 base, leaving 8 bases between the germline ends. This CDR3 comprises 13 residues. CDR3 region: CASSSGQNTEAFF. The CDR3 DNA sequence: TGCGCCAGCAGCTCGGGACAGAACACTGAAGCTTTCTTT.

The chain couples TRBV27 to TRBJ2-1; 8 bases are shared with TRBD1. CDR1 is MNHEY, CDR2 SMNVEV, per germline (reference sequence). The CDR3 consists of 15 residues. J lost 7 bases, V lost 3 bases, and 8 bases had no gene match. CDR3 DNA: TGTGCCAGCAGTTTCTCTCAGGGGGCTGGAAATGAGCAGTTCTTC. Protein: CASSFSQGAGNEQFF.

The chain recombines TRBV29-1 with TRBJ2-2, with TRBD2 identical over 11 bases. Germline loops: CDR1 SQVTM, CDR2 ANQGSEA. Trimming at V came to 4 bases and at J to 0 bases, leaving 10 bases not matched to a gene. CDR3 length: 18 residues. The CDR3: CSVGWPSGGRANTGELFF. CDR3 nucleotides: TGCAGCGTTGGGTGGCCTAGCGGGGGGAGGGCGAACACCGGGGAGCTGTTTTTT.

This clone was counted a few times. The V and J genes are TRBV11-2 and TRBJ2-5; weak D call: TRBD2 (6 bases). There are 16 residues in the CDR3. Germline CDR1 SGHAT, CDR2 FQNNGV. Trimming shortened V by 6 bases and J by 1 base, and 18 bases separated the two germline ends. CDR3 sequence (DNA): TGTGCCAGCAGGCAACGCCTCGGGGGACTCCAAGAGACCCAGTACTTC. This encodes CASRQRLGGLQETQYF.

The V call is TRBV25-1, the J call TRBJ2-1; no clear D gene. Germline assignment: CDR1 MGHDK and CDR2 SYGVNS. This CDR3 is built from 14 residues. V gave up 1 base and J gave up 3 bases, with 7 bases separating them. This CDR3 is CASSELYSYNEQFF. CDR3 bases: TGTGCCAGCAGTGAATTGTACAGCTACAATGAGCAGTTCTTC.

This rearrangement joins TRBV7-2 to TRBJ2-5, with 9 bases that match TRBD2. The CDR3 contains 16 residues. From germline, CDR1 is SGHTA and CDR2 FQGNSA. Losses at the gene ends were 2 bases for V and 5 bases for J; bases not matched to a gene: 9. CDR3: CASSLLAGGPGETQYF. The DNA for the CDR3 is TGTGCCAGCAGCTTACTCGCGGGGGGGCCGGGGGAGACCCAGTACTTC.

This chain connects TRBV29-1 to TRBJ2-1; a weak D match, TRBD2 (6 bases). CDR3 length equals 13 residues. Germline CDR1 reads SQVTM; CDR2 reads ANQGSEA. V was trimmed by 5 bases and J by 6 bases, leaving 14 bases between them. CDR3 sequence: CSVPPEGSNEQFF. In nucleotides, the CDR3 is TGCAGCGTTCCCCCGGAGGGGAGCAATGAGCAGTTCTTC.

The rearrangement links TRBV18 to TRBJ1-5; D gene uncertain. Trimming shortened V by 0 bases and J by 0 bases, and 15 bases separated the two germline ends. The germline V gene has CDR1 KGHSH and CDR2 LQKENI. The CDR3 has 18 residues. The CDR3 nucleotides are TGTGCCAGCTCACCACCGCCGTTCTCCGGGTATAGCAATCAGCCCCAGCATTTT. Translation gives CASSPPPFSGYSNQPQHF.

The gene calls are TRBV30 and TRBJ1-5; 9 bases match TRBD1. This CDR3 region has 18 residues. Germline V gene sequence: CDR1 GTSNPN, CDR2 SVGIG (reference sequence). V was clipped by 0 bases and J by 0 bases; unmatched bases: 9. The CDR3 nucleotides read TGTGCCTGGAGTGTAGGACAGGGGTTCGGATATAGCAATCAGCCCCAGCATTTT. Amino acids: CAWSVGQGFGYSNQPQHF.

About this clone: Additional DNA sequences in this sample encode the identical CDR3. The CDR3 DNA sequence: TGTGCCAGCAGCTTAAACCAAGAGACCCAGTACTTC. Encoded protein: CASSLNQETQYF. The rearrangement links TRBV28 to TRBJ2-5; the D is unclear. Germline lookup yields CDR1 MDHEN and CDR2 SYDVKM. The CDR3 is 12 residues long. Trimming pared 6 bases from V and 0 bases from J, leaving 5 bases between.

The chain links TRBV28 to TRBJ1-4; D remains unclear. CDR1 and CDR2 from the germline V gene are MDHEN and SYDVKM. Trimming shortened V by 2 bases and J by 8 bases, and 6 bases separated the two germline ends. This CDR3 has 12 amino acids. CDR3 nucleotides: TGTGCCAGCAGTTTAAGTACCGAAAAACTGTTTTTT. Protein: CASSLSTEKLFF.

The chain couples TRBV19 to TRBJ2-7; the match to TRBD1 covers 9 bases. V was clipped by 4 bases and J by 5 bases; unmatched bases: 9. The germline V gene has CDR1 LNHDA and CDR2 SQIVND (reference sequence). The CDR3 sequence is 15 residues long. The CDR3 loop is CASSKGTGLSHEQYF. The CDR3, as DNA: TGTGCCAGTAGTAAAGGGACAGGGCTAAGTCACGAGCAGTACTTC.

The chain combines TRBV7-6 with TRBJ1-6; possible D gene TRBD1, 5 bases. CDR3 length equals 16 residues. V was pared by 5 bases and J by 7 bases, with 18 bases between. Germline-derived CDR1 and CDR2 are SGHVS and FNYEAQ. CDR3 sequence (DNA): TGTGCCAGCAGCGCTAGAGAAGGGACGTTAAATTCACCCCTCCACTTT. Its protein is CASSAREGTLNSPLHF.

The chain joins TRBV6-5 to TRBJ2-5; D is undetermined. From germline, CDR1 is MNHEY and CDR2 SVGAGI. V was clipped by 0 bases and J by 5 bases, with 13 bases between them. CDR3 length: 15 amino acids. Here the CDR3 reads CASSYSTGPRETQYF. CDR3 sequence (DNA): TGTGCCAGCAGTTACTCGACGGGTCCCCGGGAGACCCAGTACTTC.

The genes are TRBV6-5 and TRBJ1-4; D might be TRBD1 (5 bases). The CDR3 runs to 15 residues. Trimming shortened V by 0 bases and J by 8 bases, and 13 bases separated the two germline ends. CDR1 and CDR2 from the germline V gene are MNHEY and SVGAGI. This CDR3 is CASSYSGGVGEKLFF. The CDR3 region has the DNA TGTGCCAGCAGTTACTCGGGGGGGGTTGGAGAAAAACTGTTTTTT.

The J gene is TRBJ2-3, the V gene TRBV30; the D is unclear. The V gene's germline CDR1 is GTSNPN and CDR2 SVGIG (reference sequence). V was cut by 3 bases and J by 4 bases, with 8 bases left in between. The CDR3 totals 12 residues. This CDR3 is CAWRQLPDTQYF. CDR3 DNA sequence: TGTGCCTGGAGGCAGTTGCCAGATACGCAGTATTTT.